This TCR beta chain stems from a study of blood T cell repertoires in COVID-19. Background on the study: There were acute and convalescent COVID-19 samples, and they came from the United States, Italy and Spain.

As processed by the authors: Amplification of reference gene primers provided the estimated nucleated cell counts. The protocol was immunoSEQ multiplex PCR, while the TCRdb copy is restricted to in-frame clones and leaves out a portion. V and J calls and clone size follow that table, whereas D and trimming were derived from the DNA. There are tens of thousands of clones in the sample; approximately 87% occur only once, and over 10% lies in the top ten. V was pared by 1 base and J by 15 bases, with 13 bases between. The CDR3 runs 12 residues. Germline V gene lookup returns CDR1 SGHDN and CDR2 FVKESK. Input material: peripheral blood. The sequence was obtained from a human donor in a cohort sampled during active COVID-19. The chain is built from TRBV14 and TRBJ2-1; D uncertain. CDR3 in amino acids: CASSQVVSSRFF. The CDR3 region has the DNA TGTGCCAGCAGCCAAGTTGTGTCCTCCCGGTTCTTC.